These T cell receptor beta chains were read from a single sample in a study of blood T cells in healthy people across ages. TCRdb passed the 5' RACE reads through MiXCR, listing each CDR3 protein once. The data show 1,500,000 or so distinct CDR3 sequences, with 42% seen just once and 4% held by the top ten. The sequencing input was blood. The receptor source for this set is a woman under 30 in good health. The CDR3 runs from the conserved cysteine through the conserved F or W. The order of the fields is V gene, clone size, J gene, CDR3 length, CDR3 protein. Clone size is not always given. Where it is, it says once, few, many or a class for expanded clones.

TRBV21-1	few	TRBJ2-5	14	CASRYQGAQETQYF
TRBV14	.	TRBJ2-7	16	CASSQGLAGGPYEQYF
TRBV20-1	once	TRBJ2-1	14	CSAVAGGRYNEQFF
TRBV12-3/TRBV12-4	once	TRBJ1-1	14	CASSLEHSNTEAFF
TRBV27	.	TRBJ2-7	15	CASSLVRGHYNEQYF
TRBV5-4	few	TRBJ2-5	16	CASSLVLDPTQETQYF
TRBV4-3	few	.	17	CASSPRVGTSGTQTQYF
TRBV25-1	.	TRBJ2-3	14	CASSPAGAADTQYF
TRBV10-3	.	TRBJ1-1	17	CAISENFGTGSDTEAFF
TRBV7-8	few	TRBJ2-2	15	CASSFRQGASGELFF
TRBV6-5	.	TRBJ1-2	15	CASSYTGQGGYGYTF
TRBV9	.	TRBJ1-1	13	CASSVVGWGEAFF
TRBV5-1	few	TRBJ2-1	16	CASSRIAGSSYNEQFF
TRBV6-5	.	TRBJ2-1	12	CASWEQGLEQFF
TRBV2	few	TRBJ2-3	14	CASSSAVAGDTQYF
TRBV3-1	few	TRBJ2-1	12	CASSQGQGYGFF
TRBV12-3/TRBV12-4	.	TRBJ2-3	14	CASSFRVYTDTQYF
TRBV20-1	.	TRBJ1-3	13	CSARPGLGNTIYF
TRBV30	.	TRBJ1-2	13	CACESGGEYGYTF
TRBV6-5	.	TRBJ2-5	14	CASSYRQGRKTQYF
TRBV27	.	TRBJ1-1	15	CASSLSNRANTEAFF
TRBV4-1	.	TRBJ2-3	16	CASSQLSGGDSNTQYF
TRBV20-1	.	TRBJ2-1	16	CSAMDRVVISYNEQFF
TRBV7-6	.	TRBJ2-7	15	CASSLYGTGGDEQYF
TRBV5-1	.	TRBJ2-3	17	CASSFSGRSSGTDTQYF
TRBV7-2	few	.	15	CASTTLGLAYNEQYF
TRBV7-3	.	TRBJ2-1	13	CASSLTYLNGQFF
TRBV29-1	.	TRBJ1-1	14	CSVGSGPLNTEAFF
TRBV20-1	.	TRBJ1-1	13	CSARDLGYTEAFF
TRBV7-2	many	TRBJ2-4	15	CASSLGGLAKNIQYF
TRBV9	once	TRBJ1-1	13	CASSVNMVTEAFF
TRBV18	.	TRBJ2-7	14	CASSPLGQIYEQYF
TRBV15	.	TRBJ1-1	12	CATSRGYTEAFF
TRBV20-1	.	TRBJ1-4	17	CSARVPGTSGSNEKLFF